Detailed here is one T cell receptor beta chain. The sample comes from a study of blood T cell repertoires in COVID-19. Per germline, CDR1 SGHNT and CDR2 YENEEA. The CDR3 has 15 residues. V lost 2 bases and J lost 0; bases outside the gene matches: 1. In the original analysis: Amplification from reference gene primers served as the basis for estimated nucleated cell counts. The repertoire was sequenced with immunoSEQ multiplex PCR; TCRdb's copy has only in-frame clones and lacks some. For V, J and clone size, that table is used; D and trimming come from the DNA. This table holds roughly 250,000 clones, over 70% found once. Membership in each cohort depended on participant-reported clinical history.

The chain has TRBV11-3 and TRBJ2-3; TRBD1 aligns across 8 bases. The receptor's source is a woman aged 40 to 50 who had been exposed to COVID-19. The sample taken for sequencing was PBMCs or T cells enriched from blood (not recorded which). The chain's CDR3 is CASSLQGASTDTQYF. The CDR3 region has the DNA TGTGCCAGCAGCTTACAGGGGGCGAGCACAGATACGCAGTATTTT.